These 19 T cell receptor beta chains were sequenced from one sample in a study of blood T cells in healthy people across ages. Primers used in a second PCR of about 6 to 12 cycles were a sample-barcoded 5' primer and a J-beta primer mix. TCRdb re-called the 5' RACE reads through MiXCR, storing one row per CDR3 protein. The table records over a million distinct CDR3 sequences, approximately 38% of them present only once. Sequences were obtained from blood. The receptors originated from a woman between 18 and 30 years old in good health.

This clonotype was seen more than once but under ten times. The chain recombines TRBV5-5 with TRBJ1-2; D is possibly TRBD1 (6 bases). This CDR3 comprises 13 residues. CDR1 is SGHKS and CDR2 is YYEKEE in the germline V gene (reference sequence). V lost 4 bases to trimming and J lost 8 bases, with 15 bases between them. The CDR3 DNA follows: TGTGCCAGCAGCGCAGGACAGCGGGGCGGCTACACCTTC. It translates to CASSAGQRGGYTF.

This clonotype has at least ten counts. V and J are TRBV3-1 and TRBJ2-1; TRBD2 agrees at 8 bases. The CDR3 contains 14 residues. Germline CDR1 and CDR2: LGHDT and YNNKEL (reference sequence). Trimming at V came to 1 base and at J to 6 bases, leaving 2 bases not matched to a gene. CDR3 DNA: TGTGCCAGCAGCCAAGGACTAGCGACCAATGAGCAGTTCTTC. This sequence encodes CASSQGLATNEQFF.

The chain couples TRBV20-1 to TRBJ1-1; 8 bases map to TRBD1. V was clipped by 7 bases and J by 4 bases; unmatched bases: 5. This CDR3 is built from 12 residues. The germline gives CDR1 DFQATT, CDR2 SNEGSKA (reference sequence). DNA for the CDR3: TGCAGTGGTACAGACAGGGGCACTGAAGCTTTCTTT. Amino acid sequence: CSGTDRGTEAFF.

V and J are TRBV6-1 and TRBJ2-3; 10 positions agree with TRBD2. The CDR3 consists of 16 residues. Germline-derived CDR1 and CDR2 are MNHNS and SASEGT. The ends lost 3 bases at V and 4 bases at J; junction bases unmatched: 7. The CDR3 region is CASSDDEREGPDTQYF. For the CDR3, the DNA is TGTGCCAGCAGTGATGACGAGCGGGAGGGCCCAGATACGCAGTATTTT.

The V gene is TRBV5-1, the J gene TRBJ1-6; no definite D call. In germline, CDR1 is SGHRS, CDR2 YFSETQ. This CDR3 contains 15 residues. V was shortened by 1 base and J by 7 bases, with 12 bases between the two germline ends. Written as DNA, the CDR3 is TGCGCCAGCAGCTTGCGCCCCGGGCTGAATTCACCCCTCCACTTT. Its protein product is CASSLRPGLNSPLHF.

This clonotype was observed a few times. The CDR3, as DNA: TGTGCCACCCCACGGCGACTAGCGGGAACAGATACGCAGTATTTT. Amino acids: CATPRRLAGTDTQYF. The V gene is TRBV7-9, the J gene TRBJ2-3, with 11 bases lining up with TRBD2. Germline CDR1 is SEHNR and CDR2 is FQNEAQ (reference sequence). V lost 10 bases to trimming and J lost 3 bases; unmatched junction nucleotides: 9. CDR3 length equals 15 residues. Combining the CDR3 with reference TRBV7-9 and TRBJ2-3 gives the whole variable domain DTGVSQNPRHKITKRGQNVTFRCDPISEHNRLYWYRQTLGQGPEFLTYFQNEAQLEKSRLLSDRFSAERPKGSFSTLEIQRTEQGDSAMYLCATPRRLAGTDTQYFGPGTRLTVL.

The chain links TRBV20-1 to TRBJ1-2, with D possibly matching TRBD1 (5 bases). The CDR3 has 15 residues. Germline CDR1 reads DFQATT; CDR2 reads SNEGSKA (reference sequence). The CDR3 nucleotides are TGCAAGCACGGGGGAGGGGTGGCCCAAACGGGGGGCTACACCTTC. It encodes CKHGGGVAQTGGYTF.

This clonotype has a handful of counts. The chain employs TRBV5-1 and TRBJ2-5; D unresolved. V lost 4 bases and J 5 bases, leaving 18 bases between the germline ends. CDR1 SGHRS and CDR2 YFSETQ come from the germline V gene. The CDR3 has 15 residues. The CDR3 coding sequence is TGCGCCAGCAGCCCATTTAACCTCGCAACGGAGACCCAGTACTTC. Its translation is CASSPFNLATETQYF.

The chain links TRBV12-3 or TRBV12-4 to TRBJ1-2; TRBD1 matches at 8 bases. CDR3 length equals 14 residues. V trimming: 5 bases; J trimming: 2 bases; junction bases outside the gene matches: 4. The CDR3 bases are TGTGCCAGCAGTCGAGCAGGGGGCAACTATGGCTACACCTTC. It yields the protein CASSRAGGNYGYTF.

This clonotype was seen a few times. The chain employs TRBV5-1 and TRBJ2-1; 8 bases are shared with TRBD2. The CDR3 length is 18 residues. Germline V gene data show CDR1 as SGHRS and CDR2 as YFSETQ. Trimming removed 4 bases from V and 6 bases from J; junction bases left unmatched: 18. CDR3 sequence: CASSPRGASGLRGNEQFF. CDR3 coding DNA: TGCGCCAGCAGCCCCCGTGGGGCTAGCGGGCTCCGGGGCAATGAGCAGTTCTTC.

This clonotype has just a few counts. The rearrangement joins TRBV29-1 to TRBJ2-7, with 8 bases that match TRBD1. The V and J ends lost 6 bases and 1 base, in that order; junction bases with no gene match: 11. Germline V lookup: CDR1 SQVTM, CDR2 ANQGSEA. The CDR3 has 15 amino acids. CDR3 amino acids: CSVETGQGASYEQYF. The CDR3 DNA follows: TGCAGCGTGGAAACCGGGCAGGGGGCTTCCTACGAGCAGTACTTC.

V is TRBV11-2 and J is TRBJ2-1; 10 positions match TRBD2. Germline CDR1 is SGHAT and CDR2 is FQNNGV. Trimming took 4 bases from V and 7 from J; bases not matched to a gene: 13. The CDR3 loop spans 17 amino acids. The CDR3 DNA sequence: TGTGCCAGCAGCTCAGATTGGGAGCGGGGGGGCCTAAATGAGCAGTTCTTC. It yields the protein CASSSDWERGGLNEQFF.

This clonotype was counted between two and nine times. The chain uses TRBV9 and TRBJ2-3; D might be TRBD2 (6 bases). CDR3 size: 17 residues. The germline V gene has CDR1 SGDLS and CDR2 YYNGEE. Trimming removed 4 bases from V and 0 bases from J, with 18 bases in between. The CDR3 DNA follows: TGTGCCAGCAGCCCCTGGACGGGACTCCGGAGCACAGATACGCAGTATTTT. This gives the protein CASSPWTGLRSTDTQYF.

This chain connects TRBV2 to TRBJ1-2, with 7 bases lining up with TRBD1. Trimming took 11 bases from V and 2 from J; bases not matched to a gene: 8. In germline, CDR1 is SNHLY, CDR2 FYNNEI. This CDR3 contains 13 residues. In DNA form, the CDR3 reads TGTGCCCGAGGCGGAGGGGGCAACTATGGCTACACCTTC. Its protein is CARGGGGNYGYTF. The entire variable domain, with the rest obtained from reference TRBV2 and TRBJ1-2, is as follows: EPEVTQTPSHQVTQMGQEVILRCVPISNHLYFYWYRQILGQKVEFLVSFYNNEISEKSEIFDDQFSVERPDGSNFTLKIRSTKLEDSAMYFCARGGGGNYGYTFGSGTRLTVV.

The V call is TRBV20-1, the J call TRBJ2-3; D is undetermined. The ends were cut back, 0 bases at V and 1 base at J, with 11 bases in the middle. The CDR3 length is 15 residues. Looked up from germline, CDR1 is DFQATT and CDR2 is SNEGSKA (reference sequence). The CDR3 coding sequence is TGCAGTGCTAGAGATCCCCCCCCGGGCACAGATACGCAGTATTTT. Translated, it gives CSARDPPPGTDTQYF.

This clonotype was observed a handful of times. V usage is TRBV20-1 and J usage is TRBJ2-5; D uncertain. Trimming shortened V by 6 bases and J by 1 base, and 18 bases separated the two germline ends. Per the germline V gene, CDR1 is DFQATT and CDR2 is SNEGSKA (reference sequence). The CDR3 contains 15 residues. The CDR3, as DNA: TGCAGTGCAAGGTACACTCGGATACCCCAAGAGACCCAGTACTTC. This translates into CSARYTRIPQETQYF.

The chain is built from TRBV6-5 and TRBJ2-5; TRBD2 aligns across 10 bases. The CDR3 is 17 amino acids. Germline V lookup: CDR1 MNHEY, CDR2 SVGAGI. V lost 0 bases to trimming and J lost 1 base; unmatched junction nucleotides: 5. CDR3 region: CASSYSLIAGGQETQYF. Written as DNA, the CDR3 is TGTGCCAGCAGTTACTCTCTGATAGCGGGGGGCCAAGAGACCCAGTACTTC.

This clonotype was counted between two and nine times. The CDR3 loop is CAESPRNRPQFYEQYF. DNA of the CDR3: TGTGCCGAATCTCCAAGGAACAGGCCCCAGTTCTACGAGCAGTACTTC. The chain employs TRBV6-6 and TRBJ2-7; maybe TRBD1 (5 bases). The CDR3 contains 16 residues. Germline values: CDR1 MNHNY, CDR2 SVGAGI (reference sequence). V lost 11 bases and J 3 bases, leaving 26 bases between the germline ends.

The chain is built from TRBV20-1 and TRBJ2-3; TRBD2 matches 7 bases. Germline V CDR1 and CDR2: DFQATT, SNEGSKA (reference sequence). The CDR3 extends over 11 amino acids. The CDR3 is CRPGRADTQYF. The CDR3 DNA reads as TGCAGGCCAGGGAGGGCAGATACGCAGTATTTT.